The 27 T cell receptor beta chains below come from one sample, sequenced in a study of OX40 agonist ivuxolimab in advanced cancers. The table came from immunoSEQ multiplex PCR; TCRdb's copy has only in-frame clones and leaves some out. Here the sample spans tens of thousands of clones, around nine tenths being singletons. This specimen consisted of CD4+ or CD8+ T cells sorted from blood, obtained in a trial of the OX40 agonist ivuxolimab. The receptors shown here come from an adult with an advanced solid tumor such as melanoma, head and neck, liver or kidney cancer.

V usage is TRBV5-5 and J usage is TRBJ1-2, with D uncertain. Looked up from germline, CDR1 is SGHKS and CDR2 is YYEKEE (reference sequence). The CDR3 is 13 residues long. V shed 0 bases and J shed 7 bases, with 10 bases lying between them. The CDR3 region has the DNA TGTGCCAGCAGCTTGGCCGGGGTGAGTGGCTACACCTTC. Translated, it gives CASSLAGVSGYTF.

The chain is built from TRBV6-1 and TRBJ1-1; D gene unclear. CDR3 length: 13 residues. V was trimmed by 5 bases and J by 0 bases, leaving 7 bases between them. Germline CDR1 reads MNHNS; CDR2 reads SASEGT. CDR3 sequence: CASSKTVNTEAFF. CDR3 sequence (DNA): TGTGCCAGCAGTAAAACAGTGAACACTGAAGCTTTCTTT.

This sequence joins TRBV7-2 and TRBJ1-1, with D possibly matching TRBD1 (6 bases). CDR1 and CDR2 from the germline V gene are SGHTA and FQGNSA. CDR3 length: 12 amino acids. The V gene lost 3 bases and the J gene lost 11 bases, with 13 bases spanning the gap. Written as DNA, the CDR3 is TGTGCCAGCAGCTTCCAACAGGGAGCTGCTTTCTTT. Its translation is CASSFQQGAAFF.

This chain uses TRBV7-3 with TRBJ2-1; D uncertain. CDR3 length: 14 residues. Trimming pared 5 bases from V and 1 base from J, leaving 9 bases between. Per the germline V gene, CDR1 is SGHTA and CDR2 is FQGTGA. CDR3 DNA: TGTGCCAGCAGCCCGCAGGTATCCTACAATGAGCAGTTCTTC. It encodes CASSPQVSYNEQFF.

This chain links TRBV19 with TRBJ2-5; D may be TRBD1 or TRBD2 (5 bases each). The germline CDR1 and CDR2 sequences are LNHDA and SQIVND (reference sequence). Trimming removed 8 bases at V and 7 bases at J, with 20 bases between. This CDR3 is 14 amino acids long. DNA for the CDR3: TGTGCCAGTTCAACCCGGGACGGCAGCTTGACCCAGTACTTC. Encoded protein: CASSTRDGSLTQYF.

The chain carries TRBV5-5 and TRBJ1-6; D call uncertain. CDR3 size: 16 residues. The germline CDR1 and CDR2 sequences are SGHKS and YYEKEE (reference sequence). The V and J ends lost 4 bases and 9 bases respectively, with 20 bases between them. The CDR3 DNA reads as TGTGCCAGCAGCACCAGCCCCCGGGGAACGACTTCACCCCTCCACTTT. Translated, it gives CASSTSPRGTTSPLHF.

The CDR3, as DNA: TGTGCCACCAGCAGAGATACGGGGACTAGCGGGTTCACAGATACGCAGTATTTT. Its translation: CATSRDTGTSGFTDTQYF. This rearrangement joins TRBV15 to TRBJ2-3; 12 bases line up with TRBD2. The CDR3 contains 18 residues. V lost 0 bases and J lost 2; bases outside the gene matches: 6. Per the germline V gene, CDR1 is LNHNV and CDR2 is YYDKDF (reference sequence).

This chain uses TRBV11-2 with TRBJ2-4; no firm D call. The V end lost 2 bases, the J end lost 6 bases, and 5 bases lay between the germline ends. Germline CDR1 and CDR2: SGHAT and FQNNGV. CDR3 length equals 12 residues. CDR3 amino acids: CASSLNLNIQYF. CDR3 DNA sequence: TGTGCCAGCAGCTTAAATCTAAACATTCAGTACTTC.

V and J are TRBV5-1 and TRBJ2-3; D remains ambiguous. This CDR3 spans 15 amino acids. V lost 0 bases and J lost 2, with 10 bases in between. Germline CDR1 is SGHRS and CDR2 is YFSETQ. CDR3 loop: CASSLAKLITDTQYF. The CDR3 bases are TGCGCCAGCAGCTTGGCGAAGCTCATCACAGATACGCAGTATTTT.

This clone occurred once. The rearrangement links TRBV14 to TRBJ1-6, with D possibly being TRBD1 (6 bases). Trimming cost V 1 base and J 8 bases, with 15 bases left between them. Germline V gene sequence: CDR1 SGHDN, CDR2 FVKESK. This CDR3 is 16 amino acids long. The chain's CDR3 is CASSQGGGRVDSPLHF. CDR3 coding DNA: TGTGCCAGCAGCCAAGGAGGGGGGCGAGTTGATTCACCCCTCCACTTT.

This chain links TRBV9 with TRBJ2-3; TRBD2 is a possible D gene (5 bases). With 6 bases removed from V and 2 bases from J, the gap between germline ends came to 16 bases. The CDR3 is 15 amino acids. The V gene's germline CDR1 is SGDLS and CDR2 YYNGEE. For the CDR3, the DNA is TGTGCCAGCAAACCAAGAGGGTCCCTCACAGATACGCAGTATTTT. Protein sequence: CASKPRGSLTDTQYF.

V and J are TRBV5-4 and TRBJ2-5; 8 bases match TRBD1. The germline V gene encodes CDR1 SGHNT and CDR2 YYREEE (reference sequence). This CDR3 contains 16 residues. With 4 bases clipped from V and 1 base from J, the junction kept 9 bases outside the gene matches. CDR3: CASSIQTGQAQETQYF. The CDR3 DNA reads TGTGCCAGCAGCATACAAACGGGACAGGCCCAAGAGACCCAGTACTTC.

The chain employs TRBV28 and TRBJ1-6; no clear D gene. There are 12 residues in the CDR3. With 7 bases removed from V and 8 bases from J, the gap between germline ends came to 9 bases. The V gene's germline CDR1 is MDHEN and CDR2 SYDVKM. CDR3 bases: TGTGCCAGCACGGTTGGGGATTCACCCCTCCACTTT. It encodes CASTVGDSPLHF.

This clone has just one count. The V and J genes are TRBV5-4 and TRBJ1-2; D is unclear. V was pared by 1 base and J by 8 bases, with 12 bases between. Germline-derived CDR1 and CDR2 are SGHNT and YYREEE (reference sequence). This CDR3 contains 13 residues. CDR3 sequence reads: CASSLRLDVGYTF. CDR3 nucleotide sequence: TGTGCCAGCAGCTTGAGGCTGGATGTCGGCTACACCTTC.

This clone was recorded once. This sequence joins TRBV4-2 and TRBJ1-1; TRBD1 matches 11 bases. V gave up 6 bases and J gave up 6 bases; unmatched junction bases: 9. Germline V CDR1 and CDR2: LGHNA, YNFKEQ. The CDR3 covers 15 residues. The CDR3 loop reads CASRRIGTGGAEAFF. The CDR3 bases are TGTGCCAGCAGGCGTATAGGGACAGGGGGAGCTGAAGCTTTCTTT.

V is TRBV10-3 and J is TRBJ2-1, with 9 bases lining up with TRBD1. Trimming took 4 bases from V and 2 from J; bases not matched to a gene: 3. CDR1 and CDR2 from the germline V gene are ENHRY and SYGVKD. The CDR3 has 15 residues. CDR3 region: CAISAGTGPYNEQFF. CDR3 in DNA: TGTGCCATCAGTGCCGGGACAGGGCCCTACAATGAGCAGTTCTTC.

The chain recombines TRBV19 with TRBJ1-1, with 7 bases matching TRBD1. V dropped 1 base and J dropped 1; count of bases not matched to a gene: 0. The V gene's germline CDR1 is LNHDA and CDR2 SQIVND (reference sequence). This CDR3 contains 14 residues. The CDR3 nucleotides read TGTGCCAGTAGTATAGCAGGGGGGAACACTGAAGCTTTCTTT. Amino acids: CASSIAGGNTEAFF.

The chain couples TRBV11-2 to TRBJ1-1, with 10 bases aligning to TRBD1. The CDR3 covers 15 residues. From germline, CDR1 is SGHAT and CDR2 FQNNGV. Trimming took 3 bases from V and 1 from J; bases not matched to a gene: 2. Written as DNA, the CDR3 is TGTGCCAGCAGCTTTTGGGACAGGGGGAACACTGAAGCTTTCTTT. Residues: CASSFWDRGNTEAFF.

This clone was counted once. This chain links TRBV11-2 with TRBJ1-1, with 7 bases aligning to TRBD1. This CDR3 is 14 amino acids long. Trimming took 2 bases from V and 8 from J; bases not matched to a gene: 8. Germline V gene lookup returns CDR1 SGHAT and CDR2 FQNNGV. CDR3 coding DNA: TGTGCCAGCAGCTTATTGCAAGGGGGCAGGGAAGCTTTCTTT. It specifies CASSLLQGGREAFF.

CDR3 loop: CASSLAMGAGNTEAFF. The CDR3 DNA is TGCGCCAGCAGCTTGGCGATGGGGGCCGGGAACACTGAAGCTTTCTTT. The chain links TRBV5-1 to TRBJ1-1, with D possibly matching TRBD1 (6 bases). The V gene lost 0 bases and the J gene lost 1 base, with 13 bases spanning the gap. This CDR3 contains 16 residues. Germline CDR1 and CDR2: SGHRS and YFSETQ.

The chain has TRBV6-5 and TRBJ2-2, with a possible D match to TRBD2 (6 bases). The CDR3 spans 15 residues. V shed 6 bases and J shed 0 bases, with 11 bases lying between them. The germline V gene encodes CDR1 MNHEY and CDR2 SVGAGI. CDR3: CASRGGTANTGELFF. CDR3 sequence (DNA): TGTGCCAGCAGAGGCGGGACCGCGAACACCGGGGAGCTGTTTTTT.

The chain links TRBV15 to TRBJ1-2; tentatively, D is TRBD1 (5 bases). The ends were cut back, 4 bases at V and 0 bases at J, with 18 bases in the middle. The CDR3 is 17 residues long. Germline V gene sequence: CDR1 LNHNV, CDR2 YYDKDF (reference sequence). CDR3 loop: CATSKDKGNMPNYGYTF. The CDR3, as DNA: TGTGCCACCAGCAAAGACAAGGGGAATATGCCTAACTATGGCTACACCTTC.

The J gene is TRBJ1-5, the V gene TRBV6-6; D remains ambiguous. V was pared by 5 bases and J by 4 bases, with 12 bases between. Germline CDR1 MNHNY, CDR2 SVGAGI (reference sequence). The CDR3 spans 14 residues. Written as DNA, the CDR3 is TGTGCCAGCAGTGGCTCCCTTGGGAATCAGCCCCAGCATTTT. Translated: CASSGSLGNQPQHF.

The sample holds one count of this clone. J is TRBJ1-4 and V is TRBV5-1; D gene uncertain. V was trimmed by 4 bases and J by 3 bases, leaving 16 bases between them. The CDR3 sequence is 16 residues long. The V gene's germline CDR1 is SGHRS and CDR2 YFSETQ. CDR3: CASSPLLSSPNEKLFF. CDR3 DNA sequence: TGCGCCAGCAGCCCTCTCCTGTCCAGTCCTAATGAAAAACTGTTTTTT.

The gene calls are TRBV11-2 and TRBJ2-3, with 9 bases aligning to TRBD2. CDR3 length: 18 amino acids. The ends lost 1 base at V and 1 base at J; junction bases unmatched: 9. Germline V gene lookup returns CDR1 SGHAT and CDR2 FQNNGV. In DNA form, the CDR3 reads TGTGCCAGCAGCTTAGGTAGCGGGGGCCTCGGGGGCACAGATACGCAGTATTTT. Protein product: CASSLGSGGLGGTDTQYF. The full variable domain, its missing parts supplied by reference TRBV11-2 and TRBJ2-3, is EAGVAQSPRYKIIEKRQSVAFWCNPISGHATLYWYQQILGQGPKLLIQFQNNGVVDDSQLPKDRFSAERLKGVDSTLKIQPAKLEDSAVYLCASSLGSGGLGGTDTQYFGPGTRLTVL.

This chain joins TRBV7-2 and TRBJ1-3, with 7 positions matching TRBD1. Unmatched junction bases numbered 8, after V lost 3 bases and J lost 0 bases. This CDR3 spans 17 amino acids. The germline CDR1 and CDR2 sequences are SGHTA and FQGNSA. CDR3 loop: CASSLDRPHFSGNTIYF. The CDR3 bases are TGTGCCAGCAGCTTGGACAGGCCGCATTTCTCTGGAAACACCATATATTTT.

The CDR3 region has the DNA TGCGCCAGCAGCGCGGGGGGACAGAGGATGAACACCATATATTTT. It translates to CASSAGGQRMNTIYF. The J gene is TRBJ1-3, the V gene TRBV5-1, with TRBD1 matching 7 bases. Germline V gene lookup returns CDR1 SGHRS and CDR2 YFSETQ. Trimming cost V 4 bases and J 7 bases; bases outside gene matches: 11. The CDR3 loop spans 15 amino acids.